This TCR beta chain stems from a study of T cell repertoires in cytomegalovirus infection. Study-level information: Well-studied HLA-B-restricted CMV epitopes were used in the study alongside recently identified HLA-C-restricted ones. It was the public TCR beta signatures that indicated both CMV infection and matching HLA type. Overall study findings and caveats: Dominating the ex vivo response were TCR beta clonotypes that were CMV-specific and HLA-C-restricted.

TCRdb reprocessed the reads with MiXCR, giving one entry per CDR3 protein. The sample carries approximately 990,000 distinct CDR3 sequences, approximately 30% recorded once. The CDR3 is made up of 17 amino acids. Germline V gives CDR1 MNHEY, CDR2 SVGAGI. V lost 6 bases, J lost 4 bases, and 22 bases lay in between. This clonotype showed up many times. The antigen is undetermined. The TCR was taken from a human donor in good health (CMV status not recorded). Some clones in this sample may be carry-over from other donors' samples. The specimen was cultured CD8+ T cells from PBMCs, collected from culture after CMV antigen stimulation. The rearrangement links TRBV6-5 to TRBJ2-1; perhaps TRBD2 as D (7 bases). The CDR3 protein is CASSSPAGGGHYNEQFF. The CDR3, as DNA: TGTGCCAGCAGCTCCCCGGCGGGCGGGGGCCATTACAATGAGCAGTTCTTC.